The TCR beta chain under discussion was sequenced for a study of glioma-infiltrating T cells after dendritic cell vaccination. As for the study in general: Dendritic cells derived from monocytes and pulsed with autologous tumor lysate formed the vaccine.

PBMC sampling occurred before vaccination, two weeks after the third dose, and at progression. CDR3 length: 15 amino acids. The V gene's germline CDR1 is LGHNA and CDR2 YSLEER. V was clipped by 3 bases and J by 1 base; unmatched bases: 6. The immunoSEQ assay amplified TCRB CDR3 from up to 2 ug DNA. The PCR used 60 V beta and 13 J beta primers. The method was immunoSEQ multiplex PCR; TCRdb's version includes in-frame clones alone and lacks a portion of them. The table shows fewer than 85,000 clones, with approximately 81% occurring only once. The sequences come from blood, collected before dendritic cell vaccination. This rearrangement joins TRBV4-3 to TRBJ2-7, with TRBD1 matching 7 bases. This receptor was identified in a human donor with glioblastoma. The CDR3, as DNA: TGCGCCAGCAGCCAGGATACAGGGGTATCCTACGAGCAGTACTTC. The encoded protein is CASSQDTGVSYEQYF.